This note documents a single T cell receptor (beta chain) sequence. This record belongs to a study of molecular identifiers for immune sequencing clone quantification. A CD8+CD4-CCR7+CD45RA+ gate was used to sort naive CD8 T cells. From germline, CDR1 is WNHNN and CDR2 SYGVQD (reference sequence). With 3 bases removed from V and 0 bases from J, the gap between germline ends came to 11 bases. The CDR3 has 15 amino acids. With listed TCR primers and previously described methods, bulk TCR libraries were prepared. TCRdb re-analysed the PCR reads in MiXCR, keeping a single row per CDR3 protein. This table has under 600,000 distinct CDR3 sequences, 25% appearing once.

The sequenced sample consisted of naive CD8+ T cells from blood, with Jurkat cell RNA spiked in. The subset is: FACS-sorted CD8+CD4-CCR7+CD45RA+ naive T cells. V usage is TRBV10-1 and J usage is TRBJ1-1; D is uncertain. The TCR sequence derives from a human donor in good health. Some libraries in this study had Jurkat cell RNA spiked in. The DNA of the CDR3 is TGCGCCAGCAGTGAAAGATTGGAGTTGAACACTGAAGCTTTCTTT. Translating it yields CASSERLELNTEAFF.